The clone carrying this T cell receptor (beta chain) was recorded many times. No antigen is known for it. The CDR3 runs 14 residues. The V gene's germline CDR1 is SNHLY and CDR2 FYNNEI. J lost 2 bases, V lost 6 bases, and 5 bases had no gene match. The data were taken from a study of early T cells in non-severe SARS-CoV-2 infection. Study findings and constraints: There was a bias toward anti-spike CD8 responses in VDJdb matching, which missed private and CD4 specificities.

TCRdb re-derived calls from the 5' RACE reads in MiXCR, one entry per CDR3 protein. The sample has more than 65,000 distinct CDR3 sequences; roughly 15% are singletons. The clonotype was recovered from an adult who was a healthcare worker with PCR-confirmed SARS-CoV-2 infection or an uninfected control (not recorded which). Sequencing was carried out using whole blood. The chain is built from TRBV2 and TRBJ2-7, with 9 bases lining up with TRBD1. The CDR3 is CASSLGQGTYEQYF. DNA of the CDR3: TGTGCCAGCAGCCTGGGACAGGGTACCTACGAGCAGTACTTC.